These 19 T cell receptor beta chains originate from one sample sequenced in a study of Ad26.COV2.S vaccination and SARS-CoV-2 variants. Profiled with immunoSEQ multiplex PCR; TCRdb holds only in-frame clones, not every one. Here the sample spans a few hundred thousand clones, about 92% being singletons. The sample's treatment: some 20 received Ad26.COV2.S at low or high dose, single or two shots; a few received placebo; per-sample allocation not given. Specimen acquisition occurred on day 63 following the initial vaccine or placebo injection. Material: peripheral blood, obtained in a trial of Ad26.COV2.S vaccine versus placebo. These receptors were obtained from a person between 18 and 60 years old who received the Ad26.COV2.S COVID-19 vaccine or a placebo.

The rearrangement joins TRBV5-6 to TRBJ1-5; D gene unclear. Trimming removed 1 base at V and 7 bases at J, with 9 bases between. CDR3 length: 13 amino acids. Germline CDR1 and CDR2: SGHDT and YYEEEE. CDR3 bases: TGTGCCAGCAGCTTGCTGGGGAACCAGCCCCAGCATTTT. Translating gives CASSLLGNQPQHF. The full variable domain, completed using reference TRBV5-6 and TRBJ1-5, is DAGVTQSPTHLIKTRGQQVTLRCSPKSGHDTVSWYQQALGQGPQFIFQYYEEEERQRGNFPDRFSGHQFPNYSSELNVNALLLGDSALYLCASSLLGNQPQHFGDGTRLSIL.

This CDR3 is CASSQDFSSGRFPGNTIYF. The CDR3 DNA reads TGCGCCAGCAGCCAAGATTTTTCCAGCGGGAGATTCCCTGGAAACACCATATATTTT. The chain couples TRBV4-3 to TRBJ1-3; no clear D gene. The CDR3 runs to 19 residues. V lost 0 bases and J 2 bases, leaving 20 bases between the germline ends. In germline, CDR1 is LGHNA, CDR2 YSLEER.

This chain uses TRBV24-1 with TRBJ2-1; 11 bases fit TRBD2. Germline values: CDR1 KGHDR, CDR2 SFDVKD. V shed 3 bases and J 0 bases; nucleotides not matched to a gene: 9. The CDR3 loop spans 19 amino acids. CDR3 coding DNA: TGTGCCACCAGTGATAGCCGGGTAGCGGGGGGGAGCTCCTACAATGAGCAGTTCTTC. Protein sequence: CATSDSRVAGGSSYNEQFF.

Turning to this clone: Additional DNA sequences in this sample encode the identical CDR3. V usage is TRBV20-1 and J usage is TRBJ2-5; D is unclear. The CDR3 runs to 10 residues. Trimming took off 3 bases at V and 5 bases at J, with 4 bases between the two ends. Per germline, CDR1 DFQATT and CDR2 SNEGSKA (reference sequence). The CDR3 region has the DNA TGCAGTGCTAGTTTGGAGACCCAGTACTTC. Its translation is CSASLETQYF.

The V gene is TRBV6-2 or TRBV6-3, the J gene TRBJ2-7, with 9 bases fitting TRBD1. Germline lookup yields CDR1 MNHEY and CDR2 SVGEGT. There are 15 residues in the CDR3. V gave up 5 bases and J gave up 2 bases; unmatched junction bases: 7. The CDR3 DNA is TGTGCCAGCAGTACCGGGACAGGGCCAACCTACGAGCAGTACTTC. It is translated as CASSTGTGPTYEQYF.

This chain uses TRBV28 with TRBJ1-5; TRBD1 matches 7 bases. J lost 7 bases, V lost 8 bases, and 11 bases had no gene match. CDR1 is MDHEN and CDR2 is SYDVKM in the germline V gene. This CDR3 region has 14 residues. CDR3 coding DNA: TGTGCCAGCCGAACAGGGGTGGGTCAACAGCCCCAGCATTTT. Residues: CASRTGVGQQPQHF.

The chain carries TRBV18 and TRBJ1-2; no reliable D call. CDR3 length equals 14 residues. V lost 5 bases to trimming and J lost 10 bases, with 20 bases between them. The V gene's germline CDR1 is KGHSH and CDR2 LQKENI. This CDR3 is CASSGGALRKVYTF. The CDR3 DNA follows: TGTGCCAGCTCAGGAGGCGCACTGCGAAAGGTCTACACCTTC.

The chain carries TRBV6-2 or TRBV6-3 and TRBJ1-1, with TRBD1 identical over 7 bases. With 5 bases clipped from V and 1 base from J, the junction kept 7 bases outside the gene matches. The CDR3 runs 15 residues. In germline, CDR1 is MNHEY, CDR2 SVGEGT. The CDR3: CASSHGTEANTEAFF. Here the CDR3 DNA reads TGTGCCAGCAGTCACGGGACAGAAGCGAACACTGAAGCTTTCTTT.

This chain uses TRBV5-1 with TRBJ1-6; D uncertain. The CDR3 consists of 13 residues. CDR1 and CDR2 from the germline V gene are SGHRS and YFSETQ. The V end lost 0 bases, the J end lost 9 bases, and 7 bases lay between the germline ends. The CDR3 here is CASSLAGGSPLHF. DNA for the CDR3: TGCGCCAGCAGCTTGGCTGGCGGTTCACCCCTCCACTTT.

The chain carries TRBV10-3 and TRBJ2-3; D may be TRBD1 (6 bases). Germline V CDR1 and CDR2: ENHRY, SYGVKD. Trimming stripped 7 bases from V and 4 bases from J, with 15 bases between. This CDR3 contains 14 residues. The CDR3 here is CAINLQGPSDTQYF. In DNA, the CDR3 is TGTGCCATCAACCTACAGGGTCCGTCAGATACGCAGTATTTT.

The chain links TRBV5-4 to TRBJ2-7, with 13 positions matching TRBD2. Germline loops: CDR1 SGHNT, CDR2 YYREEE (reference sequence). The CDR3 spans 15 residues. With 2 bases clipped from V and 5 bases from J, the junction kept 4 bases outside the gene matches. The CDR3 spells CASSLTSGGADEQYF. DNA for the CDR3: TGTGCCAGCAGCTTAACTAGCGGGGGGGCCGACGAGCAGTACTTC. The full variable domain, its missing parts supplied by reference TRBV5-4 and TRBJ2-7, is ETGVTQSPTHLIKTRGQQVTLRCSSQSGHNTVSWYQQALGQGPQFIFQYYREEENGRGNFPPRFSGLQFPNYSSELNVNALELDDSALYLCASSLTSGGADEQYFGPGTRLTVT.

The chain uses TRBV4-3 and TRBJ2-7; D ambiguous. V was clipped by 1 base and J by 0 bases, with 7 bases between them. The CDR3 covers 14 residues. Germline CDR1 and CDR2: LGHNA and YSLEER. The CDR3 bases are TGCGCCAGCAGCCAAGGGTACAGCTCCTACGAGCAGTACTTC. Residues: CASSQGYSSYEQYF.

The chain has TRBV28 and TRBJ1-4; 7 bases map to TRBD1. The germline gives CDR1 MDHEN, CDR2 SYDVKM. The CDR3 is 15 amino acids. After removal of 5 bases from V and 5 bases from J, the junction contained 8 bases not matched to a gene. The CDR3 protein is CASSVAGGRNEKLFF. The CDR3 DNA reads TGTGCCAGCAGTGTGGCAGGGGGGCGAAATGAAAAACTGTTTTTT.

This clone was counted once. The chain links TRBV5-4 to TRBJ1-1, with D uncertain. V dropped 0 bases and J dropped 5 bases, with 5 bases sitting between them. CDR1 is SGHNT and CDR2 is YYREEE in the germline V gene (reference sequence). The CDR3 runs to 12 residues. CDR3 residues: CASSLAATEAFF. CDR3 nucleotide sequence: TGTGCCAGCAGCTTGGCTGCGACTGAAGCTTTCTTT.

V gene TRBV10-2 combines with J gene TRBJ1-1; 9 nucleotides align to TRBD1. In germline, CDR1 is WSHSY, CDR2 SAAADI. With 6 bases clipped from V and 6 bases from J, the junction kept 2 bases outside the gene matches. The CDR3 length is 12 residues. The CDR3 sequence: CASRNRGPEAFF. The DNA of the CDR3 is TGCGCCAGCAGGAACAGGGGGCCTGAAGCTTTCTTT.

The chain is built from TRBV4-3 and TRBJ2-3; 9 bases map to TRBD1. This CDR3 contains 13 residues. Germline-derived CDR1 and CDR2 are LGHNA and YSLEER. After removal of 0 bases from V and 15 bases from J, the junction contained 7 bases not matched to a gene. Written as DNA, the CDR3 is TGCGCCAGCAGCCAAGAGGACAGGGGTCGCGTTTATTTT. Its protein is CASSQEDRGRVYF.

The rearrangement joins TRBV18 to TRBJ1-1; unclear D gene. The V gene's germline CDR1 is KGHSH and CDR2 LQKENI. The V and J ends lost 1 base and 4 bases respectively, with 7 bases between them. The CDR3 is 13 residues long. The CDR3 spells CASSPLDSTEAFF. As DNA, the CDR3 is TGTGCCAGCTCACCACTTGACTCCACTGAAGCTTTCTTT.

The genes are TRBV5-4 and TRBJ2-2; D not certain. Per the germline V gene, CDR1 is SGHNT and CDR2 is YYREEE (reference sequence). This CDR3 comprises 15 residues. The V end was cut by 3 bases, the J end by 3 bases, with 12 bases between. The CDR3 DNA reads TGTGCCAGCAGCTCCCCCTTATTCGACACCGGGGAGCTGTTTTTT. It is translated as CASSSPLFDTGELFF.

The table lists this clone with a few counts. V and J are TRBV7-9 and TRBJ1-1; D not certain. The germline CDR1 and CDR2 sequences are SEHNR and FQNEAQ (reference sequence). V lost 1 base and J lost 11, with 14 bases in between. The CDR3 sequence is 13 residues long. CDR3 loop: CASSLELIGNAFF. Here the CDR3 DNA reads TGTGCCAGCAGCTTAGAATTGATAGGGAACGCTTTCTTT.